This TCR beta chain was captured by sequencing in a study of OX40 agonist ivuxolimab in advanced cancers. Study overall: Hepatocellular carcinoma, melanoma, renal cell or head and neck cancer was diagnosed in the dose-escalation patients.

The method was immunoSEQ multiplex PCR; TCRdb's version includes in-frame clones alone and lacks a portion of them. This sample has just over 60,000 clones, with approximately 90% found just once. Notes on this clone: The sample holds other DNA sequences that translate to the same CDR3.

Trimming left V 5 bases short and J 1 base short, with 5 bases between. This CDR3 spans 12 amino acids. CDR1 is SGHVS and CDR2 is FNYEAQ in the germline V gene. This TCR derives from an adult with an advanced solid tumor such as melanoma, head and neck, liver or kidney cancer. Source: CD4+ or CD8+ T cells sorted from blood, taken in a trial of the OX40 agonist ivuxolimab. The V call is TRBV7-6, the J call TRBJ2-5; no clear D. CDR3 sequence reads: CASSPTQETQYF. Here the CDR3 DNA reads TGTGCCAGCAGCCCGACCCAAGAGACCCAGTACTTC.